This T cell receptor (beta chain) derives from a study of blood T cell repertoires in COVID-19. For the study at large: The United States, Italy and Spain were the sources of the acute and convalescent COVID-19 samples.

Recruited during active infection, patients (from Seattle) were subsequently followed longitudinally. Method: immunoSEQ multiplex PCR; TCRdb's copy keeps in-frame clones and lacks some. The sample carries 300,000 to 350,000 clones, roughly 90% recorded once. The CDR3 spans 18 residues. Trimming took off 3 bases at V and 4 bases at J, with 22 bases between the two ends. Germline V gives CDR1 ENHRY, CDR2 SYGVKD. This chain joins TRBV10-3 and TRBJ2-1; D might be TRBD2 (5 bases). Sequencing input: peripheral blood. The sequence was collected from a woman between 25 and 40 years old with COVID-19, enrolled during active disease. The CDR3: CAISETRRTSLNYNEQFF. The CDR3, as DNA: TGTGCCATCAGTGAAACCCGACGTACTAGTCTGAATTACAATGAGCAGTTCTTC.